A selection of T cell receptor beta chains follows, all from one sample in a study of blood T cell repertoires in COVID-19. Data came from immunoSEQ multiplex PCR; TCRdb stores just in-frame clones and leaves some out. The sample yields about 49,000 clones, roughly four fifths seen once. The sequencing input was peripheral blood. These receptors were taken from a woman aged 60-75 years with acute or convalescent COVID-19. Both conserved end residues are part of each CDR3. The D gene is left open where the match is weak. Rows may omit the clone size; those that give it use once, few, many or a size class.

j_call	clone_size	v_call	d_call	cdr3_aa	cdr3_nt
TRBJ2-1	-	TRBV19	-	CASSIGQNNEQFF	TGTGCCAGTAGTATCGGACAGAACAATGAGCAGTTCTTC
TRBJ1-3	-	TRBV3-1/TRBV3-2	-	CASSPGVSVSGNTIYF	TGTGCCAGCAGCCCTGGTGTTAGCGTCTCTGGAAACACCATATATTTT
TRBJ2-7	-	TRBV24-1	-	CATSDQRGNYYEQYF	TGTGCCACCAGTGATCAACGCGGGAACTACTACGAGCAGTACTTC
TRBJ2-1	-	TRBV9	-	CASSVVGGSYNEQFF	TGTGCCAGCAGCGTAGTGGGGGGCTCCTACAATGAGCAGTTCTTC
TRBJ1-2	-	TRBV5-4	-	CASSFGATGYTF	TGTGCCAGCAGCTTTGGGGCAACTGGCTACACCTTC
TRBJ2-7	few	TRBV4-1	-	CASSHIQMPYEQYF	TGCGCCAGCAGCCACATACAGATGCCCTACGAGCAGTACTTC
TRBJ1-1	-	TRBV5-1	-	CPSSLGGRGNTEAFF	TGCCCCAGCAGCTTGGGGGGCAGGGGGAACACTGAAGCTTTCTTT
TRBJ2-5	-	TRBV29-1	TRBD2	CSVPGAGGETQYF	TGCAGCGTCCCAGGGGCGGGGGGAGAGACCCAGTACTTC
TRBJ1-2	-	TRBV6-1	-	CASSEAGGYGYTF	TGTGCCAGCAGTGAAGCAGGGGGCTATGGCTACACCTTC
TRBJ1-6	-	TRBV27	-	CASSTGYNSPLHF	TGTGCCAGCAGCACAGGATATAATTCACCCCTCCACTTT
TRBJ2-1	once	TRBV18	TRBD2	CASSPPGLRTREQFF	TGTGCCAGCTCACCGCCGGGACTACGGACGCGGGAGCAGTTCTTC
TRBJ2-1	-	TRBV30	-	CAWSVDSSSYNEQFF	TGTGCCTGGAGTGTGGACAGCAGCTCCTACAATGAGCAGTTCTTC
TRBJ1-1	-	TRBV19	TRBD1	CASRRRTGQNTEAFF	TGTGCCAGTAGACGTCGGACAGGGCAAAACACTGAAGCTTTCTTT
TRBJ1-6	once	TRBV7-9	-	CASSLAYGANSPLHF	TGTGCCAGCAGCTTAGCCTATGGGGCGAATTCACCCCTCCACTTT
TRBJ2-2	once	TRBV23-1	TRBD2	CASRTSGRETGELFF	TGCGCCAGCCGCACTAGCGGGAGGGAAACCGGGGAGCTGTTTTTT
TRBJ1-2	few	TRBV19	-	CASSFLGGRYNYGYTF	TGTGCCAGTAGTTTCCTCGGGGGACGCTACAACTATGGCTACACCTTC
TRBJ2-5	-	TRBV7-9	TRBD1	CASSRSGTGPKETQYF	TGTGCCAGCAGCCGATCCGGGACAGGACCGAAAGAGACCCAGTACTTC
TRBJ1-1	-	TRBV5-4	TRBD1	CASSLTGGGTEAFF	TGTGCCAGCAGCTTGACAGGGGGGGGCACTGAAGCTTTCTTT
TRBJ2-6	-	TRBV5-1	-	CASSGRGFWRNSGANVLTF	TGCGCCAGCAGCGGAAGGGGTTTCTGGCGAAACTCTGGGGCCAACGTCCTGACTTTC
TRBJ2-7	-	TRBV11-1	-	CASTKDLGRTYEQYF	TGTGCCAGCACCAAGGACTTAGGGAGGACCTACGAGCAGTACTTC
TRBJ1-1	-	TRBV27	TRBD1	CASKEKGQGGYTEAFF	TGTGCCAGCAAAGAGAAGGGACAGGGGGGATACACTGAAGCTTTCTTT
TRBJ2-5	-	TRBV11-2	TRBD2	CASSPGGRRQETQYF	TGTGCCAGCTCCCCCGGGGGGAGGCGACAAGAGACCCAGTACTTC
TRBJ1-2	-	TRBV29-1	TRBD1	CSVDGQGGIGYTF	TGCAGCGTTGACGGACAGGGGGGAATTGGCTACACCTTC
TRBJ2-1	-	TRBV10-3	TRBD1	CAISERQGSDEQFF	TGTGCCATCAGTGAAAGACAGGGGAGCGATGAGCAGTTCTTC
TRBJ2-1	medium-sized	TRBV7-3	TRBD1	CASSLGTGAREQFF	TGTGCCAGCAGCCTAGGGACAGGGGCACGTGAGCAGTTCTTC
TRBJ1-6	-	TRBV9	-	CASSVGTANSPLHF	TGTGCCAGCAGCGTAGGGACAGCGAATTCACCCCTCCACTTT
TRBJ1-3	-	TRBV5-5	TRBD1	CASSLSTGGGNTIYF	TGTGCCAGCAGCTTGTCTACAGGGGGAGGAAACACCATATATTTT
TRBJ2-7	once	TRBV7-8	-	CASSRGGEGLNEQYF	TGTGCCAGCAGCCGAGGGGGGGAGGGCCTGAACGAGCAGTACTTC
TRBJ1-2	-	TRBV19	-	CASSMTSSQGMHYGYTF	TGTGCCAGTAGTATGACGTCGTCGCAGGGCATGCACTATGGCTACACCTTC
TRBJ1-2	few	TRBV7-8	TRBD1	CASSWNRTGGYGYTF	TGTGCCAGCAGCTGGAATCGGACAGGAGGCTATGGCTACACCTTC
TRBJ1-5	-	TRBV15	TRBD1	CATSREQGRNQPQHF	TGTGCCACCAGCAGAGAACAGGGGCGGAATCAGCCCCAGCATTTT
TRBJ1-2	-	TRBV4-2	TRBD1	CASSQDPGQGNYGYTF	TGTGCCAGCAGCCAAGATCCCGGACAGGGAAACTATGGCTACACCTTC
TRBJ2-1	-	TRBV14	TRBD2	CASSQDPWTSGSKGQGSYNEQFF	TGTGCCAGCAGCCAAGACCCTTGGACTAGCGGGAGCAAGGGGCAGGGCTCCTACAATGAGCAGTTCTTC
TRBJ1-3	-	TRBV9	-	CASSPRSTGLNTIYF	TGTGCCAGCAGCCCCCGAAGTACAGGGTTGAACACCATATATTTT
TRBJ1-1	few	TRBV14	-	CASSQYSRARNTEAFF	TGTGCCAGCAGCCAGTACTCGAGGGCCCGGAACACTGAAGCTTTCTTT
TRBJ2-5	-	TRBV5-1	TRBD2	CASMRGALAGAETQYF	TGCGCCAGCATGCGGGGGGCACTAGCGGGGGCAGAGACCCAGTACTTC
TRBJ1-1	-	TRBV28	-	CASSPGGNTEAFF	TGTGCCAGCAGTCCGGGGGGGAACACTGAAGCTTTCTTT
TRBJ2-7	few	TRBV30	-	CAWRKSSSSSYEQYF	TGTGCCTGGAGAAAGTCTAGTAGTTCGTCCTACGAGCAGTACTTC
TRBJ2-7	-	TRBV4-2	-	CASSQDSEDRIYEQYF	TGTGCCAGCAGCCAAGATTCGGAGGACAGAATATACGAGCAGTACTTC
TRBJ2-3	once	TRBV30	TRBD1	CAWVGQATDTQYF	TGTGCCTGGGTCGGACAGGCAACAGATACGCAGTATTTT
TRBJ2-7	-	TRBV11-2	-	CASSQVEGSYEQYF	TGTGCCAGCAGCCAGGTAGAGGGCTCCTACGAGCAGTACTTC
TRBJ1-1	-	TRBV6-5	-	CASRKNRYTEAFF	TGTGCCAGCAGGAAGAACAGGTATACTGAAGCTTTCTTT
TRBJ2-2	-	TRBV19	TRBD1	CASNRGESTGELFF	TGTGCCAGCAACAGGGGCGAGAGCACCGGGGAGCTGTTTTTT
TRBJ1-2	-	TRBV18	TRBD1	CASSPIRQGSYGYTF	TGTGCCAGCTCACCGATCCGACAGGGCTCATATGGCTACACCTTC
TRBJ2-2	few	TRBV18	-	CASSRLASNTGELFF	TGTGCCAGCTCACGATTAGCGTCGAACACCGGGGAGCTGTTTTTT
TRBJ1-6	-	TRBV5-1	-	CASSLDTDSVYNSPLHF	TGCGCCAGCAGCTTAGACACGGACTCAGTTTATAATTCACCCCTCCACTTT
TRBJ2-7	-	TRBV18	TRBD1	CASSPGQGEEQYF	TGTGCCAGCTCACCAGGACAGGGTGAAGAGCAGTACTTC